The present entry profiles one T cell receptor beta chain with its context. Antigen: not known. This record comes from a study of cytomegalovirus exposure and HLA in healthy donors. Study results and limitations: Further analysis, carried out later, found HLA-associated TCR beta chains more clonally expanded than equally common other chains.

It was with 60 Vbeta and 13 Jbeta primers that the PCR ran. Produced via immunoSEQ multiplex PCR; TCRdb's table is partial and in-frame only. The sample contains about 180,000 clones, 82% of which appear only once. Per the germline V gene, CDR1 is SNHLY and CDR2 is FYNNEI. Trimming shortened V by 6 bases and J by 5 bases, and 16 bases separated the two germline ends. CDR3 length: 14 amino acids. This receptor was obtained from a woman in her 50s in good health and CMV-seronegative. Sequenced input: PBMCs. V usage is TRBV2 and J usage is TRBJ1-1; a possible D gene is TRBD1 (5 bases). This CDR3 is CASRRRDGGTEAFF. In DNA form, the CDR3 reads TGTGCCAGCAGGCGAAGAGACGGGGGAACTGAAGCTTTCTTT.